Below are 13 T cell receptor beta chains sequenced from a single sample in a study of blood T cells in healthy people across ages (dated by TCRdb to 2015 to 2017). The library was obtained by 5' RACE. TCRdb lists the instrument as Illumina HiSeq 2500. A second PCR of about 6 to 12 cycles was run with a J-beta primer mix and a sample-barcoded 5' primer. The public reads were reprocessed in TCRdb via fastp at Q25 and MiXCR, keeping in-frame beta chains. Rows matching on CDR3 protein sequence are summarized as one entry with the most common DNA and genes. The sample table records about 1,800,000 distinct CDR3 sequences; roughly 30% of these occur just once. The ten largest clones capture roughly 8% of the sample. Sequencing was done on a sample of blood. The receptors here all came from a woman younger than 45 in good health.

This clonotype was seen a few times. The chain combines TRBV2 with TRBJ2-1, with D possibly TRBD1 on 7 matching bases. V was clipped by 6 bases and J by 4 bases, with 19 bases between them. CDR3 length: 16 residues. The germline CDR1 and CDR2 sequences are SNHLY and FYNNEI. CDR3 in DNA: TGTGCCAGCAGCGGCGGAGGGACAGAGCGTTACAATGAGCAGTTCTTC. Its protein is CASSGGGTERYNEQFF.

This clonotype occurred once. The chain couples TRBV6-2 or TRBV6-3 to TRBJ1-6; perhaps TRBD1 as D (5 bases). CDR3 length: 13 amino acids. Germline V gives CDR1 MNHEY, CDR2 SVGEGT. V was shortened by 6 bases and J by 4 bases, with 7 bases between the two germline ends. The CDR3 here is CASRPGYNSPLHF. The CDR3, as DNA: TGTGCCAGCAGGCCAGGGTATAATTCACCCCTCCACTTT.

This clonotype showed up many times. The chain has TRBV29-1 and TRBJ2-7; 10 nucleotides agree with TRBD1. CDR3 length: 14 amino acids. Trimming at V came to 4 bases and at J to 6 bases, leaving 9 bases not matched to a gene. The germline V gene encodes CDR1 SQVTM and CDR2 ANQGSEA. CDR3 amino acids: CSVGIWDRGGEQYF. CDR3 DNA: TGCAGCGTTGGGATCTGGGACAGGGGAGGCGAGCAGTACTTC.

CDR3 in amino acids: CASSFPSGGGNTGELFF. CDR3 DNA: TGTGCCAGCAGCTTTCCTAGCGGGGGGGGAAACACCGGGGAGCTGTTTTTT. The chain joins TRBV7-2 to TRBJ2-2; TRBD2 agrees at 12 bases. The CDR3 is 17 amino acids. Trimming cost V 3 bases and J 2 bases; bases outside gene matches: 4. Germline CDR1 is SGHTA and CDR2 is FQGNSA.

The V gene is TRBV12-3 or TRBV12-4, the J gene TRBJ1-1; D uncertain. V was shortened by 3 bases and J by 8 bases, with 13 bases between the two germline ends. The CDR3 has 13 residues. As DNA, the CDR3 is TGTGCCAGCAGTTTTGGTTCGATAAGCGAAGCTTTCTTT. Its protein is CASSFGSISEAFF.

The J gene is TRBJ1-5, the V gene TRBV15, with D possibly being TRBD1 (5 bases). Germline CDR1 LNHNV, CDR2 YYDKDF (reference sequence). Trimming removed 4 bases from V and 5 bases from J, with 21 bases in between. CDR3 size: 17 residues. Here the CDR3 reads CATSTWGQIKPHQPQHF. CDR3 coding DNA: TGTGCCACCAGCACATGGGGCCAGATCAAGCCCCATCAGCCCCAGCATTTT.

In this sample, this clonotype turned up once. The chain recombines TRBV7-9 with TRBJ2-4; TRBD2 is a possible D gene (5 bases). CDR1 is SEHNR, CDR2 FQNEAQ, per germline (reference sequence). V was shortened by 7 bases and J by 13 bases, with 29 bases between the two germline ends. The CDR3 contains 16 residues. This CDR3 reads CASTLPVSAEGNEQYF. CDR3 in DNA: TGTGCCAGCACCCTCCCCGTTTCGGCCGAGGGTAATGAGCAGTACTTC.

CDR3 amino acids: CASSHPEQPQHF. In nucleotides, the CDR3 is TGTGCCAGCAGCCACCCAGAACAGCCCCAGCATTTT. The chain recombines TRBV6-2 or TRBV6-3 with TRBJ1-5; D ambiguous. The V end lost 6 bases, the J end lost 7 bases, and 10 bases lay between the germline ends. The germline V gene has CDR1 MNHEY and CDR2 SVGEGT. CDR3 length equals 12 residues.

Regarding this clonotype: With a much larger clone just one base away, this may be a read error. This chain connects TRBV7-2 to TRBJ2-7; no reliable D call. The V end lost 5 bases, the J end lost 7 bases, and 24 bases lay between the germline ends. The CDR3 consists of 16 residues. Germline V CDR1 and CDR2: SGHTA, FQGNSA. The CDR3 is CASSPDRSPSYNEQYF. The CDR3 coding sequence is TGTGCCAGCAGCCCCGACCGAAGCCCCTCTTACAATGAGCAGTACTTC. The whole variable domain, remainder taken from reference TRBV7-2 and TRBJ2-7, is GAGVSQSPSNKVTEKGKDVELRCDPISGHTALYWYRQSLGQGLEFLIYFQGNSAPDKSGLPSDRFSAERTGGSVSTLTIQRTQQEDSAVYLCASSPDRSPSYNEQYFGPGTRLTVT.

The chain recombines TRBV7-2 with TRBJ2-3; D is tentatively TRBD1 or TRBD2 (5 bases each). Trimming shortened V by 2 bases and J by 3 bases, and 18 bases separated the two germline ends. Looked up from germline, CDR1 is SGHTA and CDR2 is FQGNSA. The CDR3 covers 17 residues. In DNA, the CDR3 is TGTGCCAGCAGCTTAAGAGGGAACCAGGGCACGACAGATACGCAGTATTTT. Translating it yields CASSLRGNQGTTDTQYF.

J is TRBJ1-5 and V is TRBV5-1; D remains ambiguous. The CDR3 runs 15 residues. The germline V and J ends were trimmed by 1 base and 4 bases, with 12 bases remaining between them. Germline V gene sequence: CDR1 SGHRS, CDR2 YFSETQ. This CDR3 is CASSLSGSPNQPQHF. CDR3 sequence (DNA): TGCGCCAGCAGCTTGTCGGGGTCGCCGAATCAGCCCCAGCATTTT.

The rearrangement links TRBV7-3 to TRBJ2-2, with TRBD1 identical over 7 bases. Germline CDR1 reads SGHTA; CDR2 reads FQGTGA. Trimming at V came to 0 bases and at J to 3 bases, leaving 4 bases not matched to a gene. The CDR3 extends over 16 amino acids. CDR3 bases: TGTGCCAGCAGCTTAACAGGGGGCCAGGACACCGGGGAGCTGTTTTTT. Translated, it gives CASSLTGGQDTGELFF.

This clonotype came up a few times. V and J are TRBV10-3 and TRBJ2-2, with 8 bases that match TRBD1. In germline, CDR1 is ENHRY, CDR2 SYGVKD. This CDR3 comprises 15 residues. The V segment lost 5 bases and the J segment 3 bases; nucleotides outside the gene matches: 5. CDR3 region: CAISPGGADTGELFF. For the CDR3, the DNA is TGTGCCATCAGTCCAGGGGGCGCGGACACCGGGGAGCTGTTTTTT.